This TCR beta chain stems from a study of human T cells and chemical hapten exposure (dated by TCRdb to the early 2020s). Study-wide context: For sensitization, 2% DPC in acetone was applied to a roughly 2 cm by roughly 2 cm area of upper inner arm skin. Weekly therapeutic DPC doses were additionally applied to the scalp of patients throughout the roughly 26-week study period. Patch testing was performed on the upper back with Finn chambers containing 0.01% DPC, and the patch tests were scored after 6 days according to International Contact Dermatitis Research Group standards. The patient cohort, mostly female, included alopecia areata with under or over 50% scalp involvement, alopecia totalis and alopecia universalis. Libraries were combined into a pool for sequencing, and differences in TCR yield between samples came mainly from small differences in library volumes within the pool. In alopecia patients, the study followed how the peripheral blood TCR repertoire changed in vivo over primary and secondary sensitization to diphenylcyclopropenone (DPC), a hapten. Blood samples were taken from patients before sensitization (week 0) and then at 2, 6 and about 24 weeks after DPC sensitization. Nearly 30 alopecia patients gave blood for TCR sequencing at one to four time points (pre-sensitization, 2, 6 and 24 weeks). Summary of the overall study and its limitations: Because every patient had alopecia, a presumed autoimmune disease, the patients' immune response might differ from that of healthy individuals. Expanded TCRs formed significantly more large CDR3 similarity clusters than pre-sensitization or healthy control sets, consistent with antigen-driven responses. The number of PT1 expanded TCRs positively correlated with patch test score, significant at thresholds 8, 16 and 32 but not 4. The number of TCRs above 1 in 1000 frequency did not change with DPC sensitization; there was no evidence of global repertoire structure alterations. Repeated subsampling changed both the strength of the expansion versus patch-test correlation and the threshold at which that correlation became significant.

The protocol used for the library was RACE. Sequencing used a NextSeq 500. During library preparation, unique molecular identifiers were attached to individual cDNA molecules so that TCRs could be counted in a quantitative, reproducible way. Each blood RNA sample was used to sequence both TCR alpha and TCR beta chains. On the authors' methods: Samples had a median of approximately 93,000 TCRs, with a range from about 23,224 to 750,000. The Decombinator software suite was used to annotate V, J and CDR3 in the TCR reads. To make PS versus PT1 abundance plots, every sample was subsampled to the same number of TCRs (28,000). TCRs were defined as expanded if absent before sensitization and observed at least eight times at the 2-week time point. TCRdb reworked the public reads: Q25 trimming with fastp, MiXCR clone assembly, productive beta chains retained. Every entry covers one CDR3 protein and lists the most common genes and DNA from its rows. Here the V and J calls rest on TCRdb's processing, not on the authors' analysis. In all, the sample holds about 40,000 distinct CDR3 sequences, and 3% to 3.5% of those were seen once. The top ten hold about 6.9% of the sample.

This clonotype was observed at least ten times. Its target antigen remains unknown. There are no base qualities to consult, and no much larger clone falls within one base. The germline V gene supplies CDR1 SGHTA and CDR2 FQGNSA. The cysteine opens and the phenylalanine closes a CDR3 of 13 amino acids. Only CDR3 DNA is held: 39 bases, read in frame from base 1. The germline ends are 14 bases apart after V is trimmed by 4 bases and J by 7 bases. Sample time point, as interpreted from the label and publication: patch test 2, 6 weeks after DPC sensitization. The treatment or condition label corresponds to: therapeutic diphenylcyclopropenone sensitization with weekly scalp DPC. Blood at each patch-test visit was drawn before the patch test was applied. To be eligible, patients had to be aged 18 to 70, diagnosed with alopecia and judged suitable for DPC therapy, while pregnant patients were excluded. Unfractionated whole blood was collected in Tempus Blood RNA tubes, and total RNA was extracted from that blood.

The V and J genes are TRBV7-2 and TRBJ2-7; TRBD2 is a weak D gene call, 6 bases matching. The source is a man aged 40-49 years with alopecia areata. Some clones in this sample may be carry-over from other donors' samples. Sequenced material: whole blood, taken in connection with sensitization to the hapten diphenylcyclopropenone (DPC). The DNA sequence follows: TGTGCCAGCAGCTGGAGGGGCCGGGGAGAGCAGTACTTC. Translated, this is CASSWRGRGEQYF.